Sequencing of this T cell receptor (beta chain) was carried out in a study of CD8 T cells in Susac syndrome. Roughly 0.45 to 1 ug RNA was reverse transcribed with random hexamers. Amplification of TCR beta CDR3 across 54 Vbeta and 13 Jbeta was performed with immunoSEQ multiplex PCR. TCRdb analysed the immunoSEQ multiplex PCR reads with MiXCR anew, one entry per CDR3 protein. This table has a few hundred thousand distinct CDR3 sequences, approximately 84% appearing once. The study sequenced TCR beta in blood CD8+ and CD4+ T cells. Negative isolation was used for CD8+ and CD4+ T cells, and FACS enrichment was applied to TEMRA cells. With regard to this clonotype: Antigen specificity is unknown.

Study results and caveats: The study recognized that the number of individuals in its TCR sequencing and HLA analysis was relatively small.

The source of this sequence is a human donor with multiple sclerosis. What was sequenced was CD8+ T cells from PBMCs.

For the CDR3, the DNA is TGTGCCAGCACCCGCTCCTACGAGCAGTACTTC. Amino acid sequence: CASTRSYEQYF. The V call is TRBV7-9, the J call TRBJ2-7; D not certain. V lost 7 bases and J 0 bases, leaving 4 bases between the germline ends. This CDR3 spans 11 amino acids. From germline, CDR1 is SEHNR and CDR2 FQNEAQ (reference sequence).